One and the same sample provided the 31 T cell receptor beta chains below, sequenced in a study of T cell repertoires in cytomegalovirus infection. These TCRs are of unknown antigen specificity. TCRdb independently ran MiXCR on the reads; one entry per CDR3 protein. The sample yields about 890,000 distinct CDR3 sequences, 25% to 40% seen once. The sample was cultured CD8+ T cells from PBMCs, taken from culture after CMV antigen stimulation. The receptor set was obtained from a human donor in good health (CMV status not recorded). Some clones in this sample may be carry-over from other donors' samples.

This rearrangement joins TRBV11-1 to TRBJ2-1; a weak D match, TRBD2 (5 bases). The CDR3 loop spans 13 amino acids. Trimming cost V 7 bases and J 4 bases, with 11 bases left between them. Germline values: CDR1 SGHAT, CDR2 FQDESV (reference sequence). Written as DNA, the CDR3 is TGTGCCAGCACCCCCCCGGGGTACAATGAGCAGTTCTTC. Amino acids: CASTPPGYNEQFF.

This clonotype came up a few times. The rearrangement links TRBV10-3 to TRBJ2-6; 8 positions agree with TRBD1. V was clipped by 1 base and J by 2 bases; unmatched bases: 4. This CDR3 comprises 17 residues. The germline V gene has CDR1 ENHRY and CDR2 SYGVKD. CDR3 DNA: TGTGCCATCAGTGAGTTTGACAGGGGAACTGGGGCCAACGTCCTGACTTTC. Amino acid sequence: CAISEFDRGTGANVLTF.

This chain connects TRBV9 to TRBJ2-2, with D possibly TRBD1 on 6 matching bases. In germline, CDR1 is SGDLS, CDR2 YYNGEE. CDR3 size: 16 residues. V was trimmed by 0 bases and J by 0 bases, leaving 9 bases between them. The CDR3 coding sequence is TGTGCCAGCAGCGTAGCAGGACAGACGAACACCGGGGAGCTGTTTTTT. It is translated as CASSVAGQTNTGELFF. Variable domain in full (rest from reference TRBV9 and TRBJ2-2): DSGVTQTPKHLITATGQRVTLRCSPRSGDLSVYWYQQSLDQGLQFLIQYYNGEERAKGNILERFSAQQFPDLHSELNLSSLELGDSALYFCASSVAGQTNTGELFFGEGSRLTVL.

V gene TRBV6-2 or TRBV6-3 combines with J gene TRBJ2-2; perhaps D is TRBD1 or TRBD2 (6 bases each). The CDR3 length is 17 residues. V dropped 0 bases and J dropped 5 bases, with 16 bases sitting between them. Germline V gene sequence: CDR1 MNHEY, CDR2 SVGEGT. CDR3 protein: CASSYSSWGARTGELFF. DNA for the CDR3: TGTGCCAGCAGTTACTCGAGCTGGGGGGCGAGGACCGGGGAGCTGTTTTTT.

This clonotype was counted between two and nine times. The genes are TRBV20-1 and TRBJ1-1; no definite D call. CDR1 and CDR2 (germline): DFQATT, SNEGSKA (reference sequence). CDR3 length: 14 residues. V dropped 1 base and J dropped 0 bases, with 9 bases sitting between them. The CDR3 DNA is TGCAGTGCTAGAGGCGGGAGGCTGAACACTGAAGCTTTCTTT. Amino acid sequence: CSARGGRLNTEAFF.

The J gene is TRBJ2-7, the V gene TRBV4-1, with D tentatively TRBD1 (5 bases). Germline CDR1 and CDR2: MGHRA and YSYEKL. This CDR3 contains 14 residues. Trimming left V 5 bases short and J 4 bases short, with 15 bases between. The DNA of the CDR3 is TGCGCCAGCAGCGCGCTCGCGGCAGGGTACGAGCAGTACTTC. This encodes CASSALAAGYEQYF.

The J gene is TRBJ2-3, the V gene TRBV4-2; D is uncertain. CDR1 and CDR2 from the germline V gene are LGHNA and YNFKEQ. The CDR3 contains 15 residues. Trimming removed 0 bases from V and 3 bases from J, with 10 bases in between. The CDR3 loop reads CASSQDVVVTDTQYF. The CDR3 DNA reads TGTGCCAGCAGCCAAGACGTGGTAGTAACAGATACGCAGTATTTT.

This clonotype was observed at least ten times. A read error may account for a junction end that differs from germline. The gene calls are TRBV6-6 and TRBJ1-2; D is uncertain. Per germline, CDR1 MNHNY and CDR2 SVGAGI (reference sequence). This CDR3 contains 14 residues. The CDR3 sequence is CASSDSTTNYGYTF. CDR3 DNA sequence: TGTGCCAGCAGTGACTCGACAACTAACTATGGCTACACCTTC.

A remark on this clonotype: Since a much larger clone is just one base distant, this may be a read error. V usage is TRBV11-3 and J usage is TRBJ2-1; TRBD1 agrees at 7 bases. The CDR3 is 14 residues long. Germline assignment: CDR1 SGHNT and CDR2 YENEEA. With 5 bases clipped from V and 5 bases from J, the junction kept 6 bases outside the gene matches. As DNA, the CDR3 is TGTGCCAGCAGCCCCCCGACAGGGAACAATGAGCAGTTCTTC. This gives the protein CASSPPTGNNEQFF. Together with reference TRBV11-3 and TRBJ2-1, the CDR3 gives the full variable domain: EAGVVQSPRYKIIEKKQPVAFWCNPISGHNTLYWYLQNLGQGPELLIRYENEEAVDDSQLPKDRFSAERLKGVDSTLKIQPAELGDSAVYLCASSPPTGNNEQFFGPGTRLTVL.

The chain recombines TRBV10-3 with TRBJ2-1; TRBD1 aligns across 8 bases. The CDR3 runs 15 residues. Looked up from germline, CDR1 is ENHRY and CDR2 is SYGVKD. Trimming at V came to 7 bases and at J to 6 bases, leaving 11 bases not matched to a gene. The CDR3 loop reads CAITAGQGASNEQFF. DNA of the CDR3: TGTGCCATCACCGCCGGACAGGGAGCGAGCAATGAGCAGTTCTTC.

The genes are TRBV7-6 and TRBJ2-3, with a possible D match to TRBD2 (5 bases). This CDR3 has 15 amino acids. Deletions cut 2 bases from V and 6 bases from J, with 15 bases between. Germline CDR1 is SGHVS and CDR2 is FNYEAQ. The CDR3 nucleotides read TGTGCCAGCAGCTTAAACCCAGCGGCCCAGGATACGCAGTATTTT. As protein: CASSLNPAAQDTQYF.

The chain links TRBV11-3 to TRBJ1-1, with unresolved D. V shed 3 bases and J shed 3 bases, with 8 bases lying between them. Germline loops: CDR1 SGHNT, CDR2 YENEEA. There are 13 residues in the CDR3. The CDR3 here is CASSFGRYTEAFF. CDR3 coding DNA: TGTGCCAGCAGCTTTGGCAGGTACACTGAAGCTTTCTTT.

This clonotype was recorded at least ten times. This rearrangement joins TRBV6-1 to TRBJ1-1, with a weak D call TRBD1 (5 bases). Germline V CDR1 and CDR2: MNHNS, SASEGT. The CDR3 is 14 amino acids. Deletions cut 10 bases from V and 6 bases from J, with 21 bases between. The CDR3 sequence: CATDISTGDSEAFF. The CDR3, as DNA: TGTGCCACGGACATTTCGACTGGGGACTCTGAAGCTTTCTTT.

The chain uses TRBV14 and TRBJ1-1; D not resolved. This CDR3 is built from 15 residues. Germline-derived CDR1 and CDR2 are SGHDN and FVKESK. V lost 0 bases and J 0 bases, leaving 8 bases between the germline ends. CDR3 region: CASSQEDLLNTEAFF. DNA of the CDR3: TGTGCCAGCAGCCAAGAGGACTTGCTGAACACTGAAGCTTTCTTT.

V and J are TRBV7-9 and TRBJ2-5; 7 bases are a match to TRBD1. With 4 bases clipped from V and 0 bases from J, the junction kept 8 bases outside the gene matches. CDR3 length: 16 amino acids. Germline V lookup: CDR1 SEHNR, CDR2 FQNEAQ (reference sequence). CDR3 in amino acids: CASSYALDRYQETQYF. The CDR3 bases are TGTGCCAGCAGCTACGCCCTGGACAGGTACCAAGAGACCCAGTACTTC. The complete variable domain, with remaining parts taken from reference TRBV7-9 and TRBJ2-5, reads DTGVSQNPRHKITKRGQNVTFRCDPISEHNRLYWYRQTLGQGPEFLTYFQNEAQLEKSRLLSDRFSAERPKGSFSTLEIQRTEQGDSAMYLCASSYALDRYQETQYFGPGTRLLVL.

Many counts were recorded for this clonotype. This sequence joins TRBV7-2 and TRBJ2-1; D may be TRBD1 or TRBD2 (6 bases each). The CDR3 covers 16 residues. The germline CDR1 and CDR2 sequences are SGHTA and FQGNSA. Trimming stripped 5 bases from V and 2 bases from J, with 16 bases between. The DNA for the CDR3 is TGTGCCAGCAGCCGAGGGGGGCAGGGGCCCTACAATGAGCAGTTCTTC. Translation gives CASSRGGQGPYNEQFF.

V is TRBV2 and J is TRBJ2-7; D is undetermined. This CDR3 contains 13 residues. With 2 bases removed from V and 0 bases from J, the gap between germline ends came to 5 bases. CDR1 is SNHLY, CDR2 FYNNEI, per germline. In DNA form, the CDR3 reads TGTGCCAGCAGTGAACTGACCTCCTACGAGCAGTACTTC. It codes for CASSELTSYEQYF.

The chain joins TRBV7-9 to TRBJ1-2, with 9 bases that match TRBD1. V shed 0 bases and J 0 bases; nucleotides not matched to a gene: 2. Germline CDR1 reads SEHNR; CDR2 reads FQNEAQ (reference sequence). The CDR3 is made up of 16 amino acids. The CDR3 nucleotides are TGTGCCAGCAGCTTAGCAGGACAGGGGCCTAACTATGGCTACACCTTC. It yields the protein CASSLAGQGPNYGYTF.

The V and J genes are TRBV29-1 and TRBJ1-5; D not certain. CDR1 and CDR2 from the germline V gene are SQVTM and ANQGSEA. This CDR3 spans 13 amino acids. Trimming cost V 6 bases and J 3 bases, with 12 bases left between them. CDR3 nucleotides: TGCAGCGTATCAGACGGTCTCAATCAGCCCCAGCATTTT. Translation gives CSVSDGLNQPQHF. Full variable domain (rest looked up from reference TRBV29-1 and TRBJ1-5): SAVISQKPSRDICQRGTSLTIQCQVDSQVTMMFWYRQQPGQSLTLIATANQGSEATYESGFVIDKFPISRPNLTFSTLTVSNMSPEDSSIYLCSVSDGLNQPQHFGDGTRLSIL.

The chain employs TRBV4-1 and TRBJ1-1; D not certain. Deletions cut 0 bases from V and 4 bases from J, with 12 bases between. CDR1 and CDR2 (germline): MGHRA, YSYEKL. The CDR3 loop spans 15 amino acids. CDR3 region: CASSQDIGEGTEAFF. The CDR3 bases are TGCGCCAGCAGCCAAGATATAGGCGAAGGCACTGAAGCTTTCTTT.

This clonotype was observed a handful of times. This chain connects TRBV7-6 to TRBJ2-1; D may be TRBD1 (6 bases). Between the trimmed V and J ends, which lost 4 bases and 0 bases, there was a span of 16 bases. This CDR3 comprises 17 residues. CDR1 is SGHVS and CDR2 is FNYEAQ in the germline V gene. The DNA for the CDR3 is TGTGCCAGCAGCTCCCTTCGGGGACACACCTCCTACAATGAGCAGTTCTTC. As protein: CASSSLRGHTSYNEQFF.

The chain has TRBV7-4 and TRBJ1-2, with 7 bases lining up with TRBD1. The V gene's germline CDR1 is SGHVT and CDR2 SQSDAQ. The CDR3 runs to 14 residues. Trimming at V came to 5 bases and at J to 6 bases, leaving 9 bases not matched to a gene. CDR3 loop: CASSTATGFNGYTF. The CDR3 DNA sequence: TGTGCCAGCAGCACCGCGACAGGGTTTAATGGCTACACCTTC.

The chain is built from TRBV4-1 and TRBJ1-5, with unresolved D. CDR3 size: 15 residues. Germline values: CDR1 MGHRA, CDR2 YSYEKL. V lost 0 bases and J lost 1, with 7 bases in between. Here the CDR3 reads CASSQDLMSNQPQHF. CDR3 nucleotides: TGCGCCAGCAGCCAAGATCTAATGAGCAATCAGCCCCAGCATTTT.

This clonotype was recorded at least ten times. This chain links TRBV7-2 with TRBJ2-3; D remains ambiguous. CDR1 is SGHTA and CDR2 is FQGNSA in the germline V gene. The CDR3 runs to 15 residues. V dropped 2 bases and J dropped 2 bases, with 11 bases sitting between them. CDR3 coding DNA: TGTGCCAGCAGCTTAACCGGCGGATACACAGATACGCAGTATTTT. This translates into CASSLTGGYTDTQYF.

This clonotype was picked up many times. This chain joins TRBV5-1 and TRBJ1-1; D is perhaps TRBD1 (6 bases). Trimming pared 1 base from V and 3 bases from J, leaving 10 bases between. Germline loops: CDR1 SGHRS, CDR2 YFSETQ. CDR3 length equals 14 residues. This chain's CDR3 is CASSLRDTYTEAFF. CDR3 in DNA: TGCGCCAGCAGCTTGCGGGACACATACACTGAAGCTTTCTTT.

This clonotype was seen at least ten times. V is TRBV20-1 and J is TRBJ1-5, with D perhaps matching TRBD1 (5 bases). This CDR3 spans 14 amino acids. V lost 6 bases, J lost 5 bases, and 17 bases lay in between. In germline, CDR1 is DFQATT, CDR2 SNEGSKA (reference sequence). Here the CDR3 reads CSAEAPGPDQPQHF. CDR3 in DNA: TGCAGTGCCGAAGCTCCGGGGCCAGATCAGCCCCAGCATTTT.

The V call is TRBV7-9, the J call TRBJ2-1, with D possibly matching TRBD2 (6 bases). Trimming removed 0 bases from V and 0 bases from J, with 9 bases in between. The CDR3 runs to 16 residues. Germline V lookup: CDR1 SEHNR, CDR2 FQNEAQ (reference sequence). The CDR3 loop is CASSLAPTSSYNEQFF. Here the CDR3 DNA reads TGTGCCAGCAGCTTAGCGCCGACTAGCTCCTACAATGAGCAGTTCTTC. The full variable domain, its missing parts supplied by reference TRBV7-9 and TRBJ2-1, is DTGVSQNPRHKITKRGQNVTFRCDPISEHNRLYWYRQTLGQGPEFLTYFQNEAQLEKSRLLSDRFSAERPKGSFSTLEIQRTEQGDSAMYLCASSLAPTSSYNEQFFGPGTRLTVL.

There are a few counts of this clonotype. This sequence joins TRBV27 and TRBJ2-7; 10 bases agree with TRBD2. Trimming cost V 6 bases and J 6 bases; bases outside gene matches: 8. Germline CDR1 is MNHEY and CDR2 is SMNVEV (reference sequence). The CDR3 is 14 amino acids. Here the CDR3 DNA reads TGTGCCAGCAGCACGGGACTAGCGTGGATCGAGCAGTACTTC. Its protein is CASSTGLAWIEQYF.

This sequence joins TRBV7-6 and TRBJ1-3; no clear D. The V gene lost 1 base and the J gene lost 1 base, with 8 bases spanning the gap. The CDR3 extends over 15 amino acids. CDR1 is SGHVS, CDR2 FNYEAQ, per germline. CDR3: CASSLVGRSGNTIYF. As DNA, the CDR3 is TGTGCCAGCAGCTTAGTTGGCAGATCTGGAAACACCATATATTTT.

CDR3 region: CASSLALDRGQEQYF. CDR3 in DNA: TGTGCCAGCAGTTTAGCCCTAGACAGGGGGCAAGAGCAGTACTTC. The rearrangement joins TRBV27 to TRBJ2-7, with TRBD1 matching 10 bases. In germline, CDR1 is MNHEY, CDR2 SMNVEV (reference sequence). The V segment lost 2 bases and the J segment 7 bases; nucleotides outside the gene matches: 8. The CDR3 runs 15 residues.

As concerns this clonotype: One end of the junction does not line up with germline, which may come from a read error. The chain employs TRBV4-1 and TRBJ1-5; perhaps TRBD1 as D (6 bases). CDR3 size: 15 residues. Germline CDR1 reads MGHRA; CDR2 reads YSYEKL. The CDR3 DNA reads as TGCGCCAGCACCCAAGCAGCAGGGGCAGGTCAGCCCCAGCATTTT. It codes for CASTQAAGAGQPQHF.